The subject of this entry is one T cell receptor beta chain. Additional DNA sequences in this sample encode the identical CDR3. V was clipped by 0 bases and J by 3 bases, with 4 bases between them. The CDR3 covers 12 residues. The germline V gene has CDR1 SGHRS and CDR2 YFSETQ. Once RNA had been extracted, it was reverse transcribed into cDNA to act as the sequencing template. TCRdb keeps only in-frame clones here, not all; method: immunoSEQ multiplex PCR. This table holds fewer than 350,000 clones, nearly 60% found once. The data originate from a study of CD8+ T cells in alopecia areata. Overall study context: The study gave tofacitinib for 6 to 18 months, then 6 months off drug.

The treatment is: oral pan-JAK inhibitor, 5-10 mg twice daily. V usage is TRBV5-1 and J usage is TRBJ2-7, with no clear D. The source of this sequence is a human donor with alopecia areata. The material sequenced was CD4+ T cells sorted from blood, taken at week 24, from a patient treated with tofacitinib. CDR3: CASSLDLYEQYF. The CDR3 coding sequence is TGCGCCAGCAGCTTGGACCTCTACGAGCAGTACTTC.